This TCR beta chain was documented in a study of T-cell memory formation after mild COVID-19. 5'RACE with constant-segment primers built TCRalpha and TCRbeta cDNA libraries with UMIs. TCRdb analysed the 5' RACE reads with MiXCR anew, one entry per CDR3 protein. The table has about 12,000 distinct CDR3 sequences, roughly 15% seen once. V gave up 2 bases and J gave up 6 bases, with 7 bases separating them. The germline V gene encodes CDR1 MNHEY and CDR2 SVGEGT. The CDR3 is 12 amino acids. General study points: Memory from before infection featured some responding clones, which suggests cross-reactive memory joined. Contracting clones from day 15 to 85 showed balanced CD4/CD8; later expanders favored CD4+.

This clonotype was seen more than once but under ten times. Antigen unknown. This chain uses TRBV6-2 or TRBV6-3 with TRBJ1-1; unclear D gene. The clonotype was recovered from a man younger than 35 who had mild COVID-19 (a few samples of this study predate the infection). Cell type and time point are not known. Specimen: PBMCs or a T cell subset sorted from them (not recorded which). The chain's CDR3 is CASSYGRAEAFF. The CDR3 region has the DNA TGTGCCAGCAGTTACGGGAGGGCTGAAGCTTTCTTT.